This TCR beta chain was sequenced for a study of blood T cell repertoires in COVID-19. Generated by immunoSEQ multiplex PCR, the TCRdb table keeps only in-frame clones and is missing some. The table includes roughly 30,000 clones, 80% to 90% detected once. This CDR3 region has 13 residues. CDR1 is SNHLY and CDR2 is FYNNEI in the germline V gene. The J segment lost 9 bases and the V segment lost 6 bases, leaving 8 bases of the junction unmatched. The source material was peripheral blood. The chain uses TRBV2 and TRBJ1-5, with 7 bases lining up with TRBD1. The clonotype was recovered from a man aged 80 or over with acute or convalescent COVID-19. As DNA, the CDR3 is TGTGCCAGCAGGGGGGACAGCTCTGGGCCCCAGCATTTT. Translating gives CASRGDSSGPQHF.